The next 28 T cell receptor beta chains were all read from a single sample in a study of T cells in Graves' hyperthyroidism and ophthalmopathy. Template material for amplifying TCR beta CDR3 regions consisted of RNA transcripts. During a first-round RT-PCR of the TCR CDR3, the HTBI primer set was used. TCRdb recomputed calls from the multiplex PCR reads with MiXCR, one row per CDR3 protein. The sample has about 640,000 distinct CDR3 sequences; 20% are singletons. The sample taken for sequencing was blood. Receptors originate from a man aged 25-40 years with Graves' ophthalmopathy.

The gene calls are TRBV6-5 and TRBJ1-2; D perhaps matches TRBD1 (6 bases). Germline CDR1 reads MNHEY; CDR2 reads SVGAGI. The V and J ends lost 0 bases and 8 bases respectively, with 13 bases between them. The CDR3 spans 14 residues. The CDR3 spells CASSYSEGESGYTF. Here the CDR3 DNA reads TGTGCCAGCAGTTACTCAGAGGGGGAGTCCGGCTACACCTTC.

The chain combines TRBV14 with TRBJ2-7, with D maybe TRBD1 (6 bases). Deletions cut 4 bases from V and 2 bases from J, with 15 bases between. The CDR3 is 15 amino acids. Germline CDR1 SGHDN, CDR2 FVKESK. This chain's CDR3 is CASSRVGAAPYEQYF. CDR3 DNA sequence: TGTGCCAGCAGCCGGGTGGGGGCAGCGCCCTACGAGCAGTACTTC.

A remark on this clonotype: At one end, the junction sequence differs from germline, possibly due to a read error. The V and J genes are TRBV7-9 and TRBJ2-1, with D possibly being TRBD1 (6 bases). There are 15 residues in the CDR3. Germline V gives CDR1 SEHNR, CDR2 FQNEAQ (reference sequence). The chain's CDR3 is CASSSVSLTRGEQFF. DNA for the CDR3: TGCGCCAGCAGCTCCGTTTCCCTTACTAGGGGGGAGCAGTTCTTC.

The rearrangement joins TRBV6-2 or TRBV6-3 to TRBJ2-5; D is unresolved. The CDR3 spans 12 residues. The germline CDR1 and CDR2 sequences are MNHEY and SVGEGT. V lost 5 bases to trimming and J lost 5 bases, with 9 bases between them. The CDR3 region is CASSATVETQYF. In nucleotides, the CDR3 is TGTGCCAGCAGTGCAACTGTCGAGACCCAGTACTTC.

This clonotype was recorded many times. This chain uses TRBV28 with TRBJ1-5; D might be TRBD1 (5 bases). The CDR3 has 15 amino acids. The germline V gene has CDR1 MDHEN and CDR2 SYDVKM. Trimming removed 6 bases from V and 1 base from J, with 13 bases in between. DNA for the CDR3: TGTGCCAGCAGAAAGGTGGGGGGGAGCAATCAGCCCCAGCATTTT. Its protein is CASRKVGGSNQPQHF.

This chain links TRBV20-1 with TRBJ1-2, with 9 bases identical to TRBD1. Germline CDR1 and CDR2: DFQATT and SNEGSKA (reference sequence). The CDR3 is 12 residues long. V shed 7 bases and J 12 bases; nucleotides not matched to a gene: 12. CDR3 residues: CSEGGQGTADTF. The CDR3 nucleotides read TGCAGTGAAGGGGGACAGGGTACCGCGGACACCTTC.

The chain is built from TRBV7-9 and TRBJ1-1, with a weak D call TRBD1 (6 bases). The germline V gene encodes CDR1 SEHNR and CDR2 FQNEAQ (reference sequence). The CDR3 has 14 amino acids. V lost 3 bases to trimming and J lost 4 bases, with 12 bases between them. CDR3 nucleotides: TGTGCCAGCAGCTTTTCAGGGGACGGCACTGAAGCTTTCTTT. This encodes CASSFSGDGTEAFF.

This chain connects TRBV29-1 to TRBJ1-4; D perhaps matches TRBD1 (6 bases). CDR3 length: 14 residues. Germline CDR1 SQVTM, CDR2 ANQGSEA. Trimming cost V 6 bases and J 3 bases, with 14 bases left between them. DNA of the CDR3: TGCAGCGTAGCCCCGGGACACGCTAATGAAAAACTGTTTTTT. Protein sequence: CSVAPGHANEKLFF. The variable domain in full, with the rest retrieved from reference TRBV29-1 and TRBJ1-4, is SAVISQKPSRDICQRGTSLTIQCQVDSQVTMMFWYRQQPGQSLTLIATANQGSEATYESGFVIDKFPISRPNLTFSTLTVSNMSPEDSSIYLCSVAPGHANEKLFFGSGTQLSVL.

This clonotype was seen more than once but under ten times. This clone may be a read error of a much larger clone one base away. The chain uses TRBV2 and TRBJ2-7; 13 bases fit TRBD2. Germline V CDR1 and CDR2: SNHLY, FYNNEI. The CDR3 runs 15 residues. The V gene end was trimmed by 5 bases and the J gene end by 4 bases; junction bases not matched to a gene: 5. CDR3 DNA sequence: TGTGCCAGCAGTTCCTGGACTAGCGGGAGATACGAGCAGTACTTC. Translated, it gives CASSSWTSGRYEQYF.

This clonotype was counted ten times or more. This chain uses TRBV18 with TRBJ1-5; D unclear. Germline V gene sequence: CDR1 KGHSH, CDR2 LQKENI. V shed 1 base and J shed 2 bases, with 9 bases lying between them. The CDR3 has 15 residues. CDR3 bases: TGTGCCAGCTCACCACAGGGTAGTGGCAATCAGCCCCAGCATTTT. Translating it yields CASSPQGSGNQPQHF.

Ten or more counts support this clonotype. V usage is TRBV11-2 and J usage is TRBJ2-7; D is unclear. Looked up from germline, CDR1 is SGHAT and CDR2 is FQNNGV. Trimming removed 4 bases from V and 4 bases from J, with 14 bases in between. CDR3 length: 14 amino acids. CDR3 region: CASSSLRLVYEQYF. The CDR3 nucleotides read TGTGCCAGCAGCTCCCTACGTTTAGTTTACGAGCAGTACTTC.

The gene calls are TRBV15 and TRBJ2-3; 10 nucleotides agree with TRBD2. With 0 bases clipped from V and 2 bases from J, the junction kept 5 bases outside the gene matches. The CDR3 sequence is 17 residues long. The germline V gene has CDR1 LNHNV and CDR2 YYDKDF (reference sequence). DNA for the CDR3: TGTGCCACCAGCAGAGACCAACTAGCGGGAAACACAGATACGCAGTATTTT. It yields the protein CATSRDQLAGNTDTQYF.

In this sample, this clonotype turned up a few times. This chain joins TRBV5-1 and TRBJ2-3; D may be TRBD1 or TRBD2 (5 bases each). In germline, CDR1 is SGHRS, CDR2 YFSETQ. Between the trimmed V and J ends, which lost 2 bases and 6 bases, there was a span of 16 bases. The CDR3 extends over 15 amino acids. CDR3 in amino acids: CASSFVLGAGDTQYF. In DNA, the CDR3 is TGCGCCAGCAGCTTCGTACTAGGCGCAGGGGATACGCAGTATTTT. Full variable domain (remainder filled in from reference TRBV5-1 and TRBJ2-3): KAGVTQTPRYLIKTRGQQVTLSCSPISGHRSVSWYQQTPGQGLQFLFEYFSETQRNKGNFPGRFSGRQFSNSRSEMNVSTLELGDSALYLCASSFVLGAGDTQYFGPGTRLTVL.

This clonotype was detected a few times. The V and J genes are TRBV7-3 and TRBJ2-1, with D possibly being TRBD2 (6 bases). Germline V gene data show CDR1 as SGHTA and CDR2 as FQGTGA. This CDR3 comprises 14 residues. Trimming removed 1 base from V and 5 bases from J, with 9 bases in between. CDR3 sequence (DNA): TGTGCCAGCAGCTTAAAGGGAGGAGACAATGAGCAGTTCTTC. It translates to CASSLKGGDNEQFF.

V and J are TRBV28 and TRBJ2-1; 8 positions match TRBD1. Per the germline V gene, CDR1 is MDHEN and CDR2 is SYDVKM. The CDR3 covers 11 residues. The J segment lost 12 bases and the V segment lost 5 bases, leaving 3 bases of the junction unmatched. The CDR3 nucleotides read TGTGCCAGCAGTCTCGACAGGGGGCAGTTCTTC. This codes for CASSLDRGQFF. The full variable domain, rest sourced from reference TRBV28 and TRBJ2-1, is DVKVTQSSRYLVKRTGEKVFLECVQDMDHENMFWYRQDPGLGLRLIYFSYDVKMKEKGDIPEGYSVSREKKERFSLILESASTNQTSMYLCASSLDRGQFFGPGTRLTVL.

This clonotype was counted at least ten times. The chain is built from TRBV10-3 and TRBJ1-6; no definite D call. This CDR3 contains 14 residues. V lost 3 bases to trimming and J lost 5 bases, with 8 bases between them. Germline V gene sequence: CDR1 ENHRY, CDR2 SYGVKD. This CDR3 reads CAISDGPDNSPLHF. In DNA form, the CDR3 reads TGTGCCATCAGTGATGGGCCTGATAATTCACCCCTCCACTTT.

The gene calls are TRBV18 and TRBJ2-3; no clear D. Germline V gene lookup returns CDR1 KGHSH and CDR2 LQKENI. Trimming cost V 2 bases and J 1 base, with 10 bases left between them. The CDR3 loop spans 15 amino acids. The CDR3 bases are TGTGCCAGCTCACCAATTTTGCAGGGCACAGATACGCAGTATTTT. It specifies CASSPILQGTDTQYF.

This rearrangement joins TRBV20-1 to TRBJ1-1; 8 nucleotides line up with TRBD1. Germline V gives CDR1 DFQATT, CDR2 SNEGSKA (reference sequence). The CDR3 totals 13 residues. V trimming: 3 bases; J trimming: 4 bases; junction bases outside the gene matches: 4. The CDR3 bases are TGCAGTGCTAGCAGGGGGCGAGCCACTGAAGCTTTCTTT. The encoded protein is CSASRGRATEAFF.

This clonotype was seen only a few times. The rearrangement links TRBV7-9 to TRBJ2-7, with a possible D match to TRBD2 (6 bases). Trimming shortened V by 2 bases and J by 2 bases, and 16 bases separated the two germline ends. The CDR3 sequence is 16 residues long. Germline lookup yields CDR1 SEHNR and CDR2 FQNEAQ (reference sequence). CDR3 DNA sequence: TGTGCCAGCAGCTTAACGGGGGAGGCGCGGGCCTACGAGCAGTACTTC. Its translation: CASSLTGEARAYEQYF.

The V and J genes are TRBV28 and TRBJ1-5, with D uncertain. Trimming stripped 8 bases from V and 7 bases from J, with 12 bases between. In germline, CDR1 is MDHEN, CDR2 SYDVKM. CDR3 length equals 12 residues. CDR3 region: CASGPQDQPQHF. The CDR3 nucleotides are TGTGCCAGCGGTCCGCAGGACCAGCCCCAGCATTTT.

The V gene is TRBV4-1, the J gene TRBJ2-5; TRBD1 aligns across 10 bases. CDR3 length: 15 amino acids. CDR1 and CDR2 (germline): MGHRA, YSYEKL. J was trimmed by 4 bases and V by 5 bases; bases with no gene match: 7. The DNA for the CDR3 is TGCGCCAGCAGCAGAGGGGACAGGGGTTTAGAGACCCAGTACTTC. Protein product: CASSRGDRGLETQYF.

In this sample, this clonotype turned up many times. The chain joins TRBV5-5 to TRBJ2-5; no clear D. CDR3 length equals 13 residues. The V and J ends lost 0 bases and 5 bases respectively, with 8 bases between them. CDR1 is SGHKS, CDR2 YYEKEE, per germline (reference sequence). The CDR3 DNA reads TGTGCCAGCAGCTTGGTTACGATGGAGACCCAGTACTTC. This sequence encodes CASSLVTMETQYF.

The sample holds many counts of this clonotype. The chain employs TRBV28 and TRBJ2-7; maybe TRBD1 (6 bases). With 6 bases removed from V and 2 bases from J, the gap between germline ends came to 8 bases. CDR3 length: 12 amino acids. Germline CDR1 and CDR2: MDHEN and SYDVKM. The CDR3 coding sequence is TGTGCCAGCAGAGGGGACACCTACGAGCAGTACTTC. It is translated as CASRGDTYEQYF. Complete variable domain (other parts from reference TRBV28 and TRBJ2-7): DVKVTQSSRYLVKRTGEKVFLECVQDMDHENMFWYRQDPGLGLRLIYFSYDVKMKEKGDIPEGYSVSREKKERFSLILESASTNQTSMYLCASRGDTYEQYFGPGTRLTVT.

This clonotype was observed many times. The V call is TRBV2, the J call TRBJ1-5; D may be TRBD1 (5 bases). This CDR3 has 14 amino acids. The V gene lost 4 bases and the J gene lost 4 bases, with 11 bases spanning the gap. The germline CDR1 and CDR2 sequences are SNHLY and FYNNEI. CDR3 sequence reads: CASSGDRRNQPQHF. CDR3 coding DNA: TGTGCCAGCAGTGGGGACCGTCGAAATCAGCCCCAGCATTTT. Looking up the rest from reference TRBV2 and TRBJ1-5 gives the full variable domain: EPEVTQTPSHQVTQMGQEVILRCVPISNHLYFYWYRQILGQKVEFLVSFYNNEISEKSEIFDDQFSVERPDGSNFTLKIRSTKLEDSAMYFCASSGDRRNQPQHFGDGTRLSIL.

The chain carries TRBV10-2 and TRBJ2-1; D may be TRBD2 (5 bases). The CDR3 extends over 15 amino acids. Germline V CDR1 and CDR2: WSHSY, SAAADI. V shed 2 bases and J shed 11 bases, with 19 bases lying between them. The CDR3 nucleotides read TGCGCCAGCAGTGAGCCTTCGAGCGGCTGGGATCAGCAGTTCTTC. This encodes CASSEPSSGWDQQFF.

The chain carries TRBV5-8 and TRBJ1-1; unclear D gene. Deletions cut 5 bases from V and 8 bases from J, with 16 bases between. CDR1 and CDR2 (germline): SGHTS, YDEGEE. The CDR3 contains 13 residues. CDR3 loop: CASRAGWGAEAFF. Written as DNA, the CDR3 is TGTGCCAGCAGGGCAGGTTGGGGAGCGGAAGCTTTCTTT.

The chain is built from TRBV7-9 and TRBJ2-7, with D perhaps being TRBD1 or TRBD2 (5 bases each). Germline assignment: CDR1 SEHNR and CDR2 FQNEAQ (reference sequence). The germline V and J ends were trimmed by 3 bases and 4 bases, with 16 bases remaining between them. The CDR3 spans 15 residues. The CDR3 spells CASSFVGTPEYEQYF. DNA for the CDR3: TGTGCCAGCAGCTTCGTGGGGACCCCAGAATACGAGCAGTACTTC.

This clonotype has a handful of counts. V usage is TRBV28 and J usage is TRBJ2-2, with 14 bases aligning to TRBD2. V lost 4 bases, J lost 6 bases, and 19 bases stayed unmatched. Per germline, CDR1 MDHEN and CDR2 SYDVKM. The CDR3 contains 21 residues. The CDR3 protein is CASSSPPGLAGVLSPSGELFF. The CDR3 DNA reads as TGTGCCAGCAGTTCCCCCCCGGGACTAGCGGGAGTTCTTTCACCTTCCGGGGAGCTGTTTTTT.